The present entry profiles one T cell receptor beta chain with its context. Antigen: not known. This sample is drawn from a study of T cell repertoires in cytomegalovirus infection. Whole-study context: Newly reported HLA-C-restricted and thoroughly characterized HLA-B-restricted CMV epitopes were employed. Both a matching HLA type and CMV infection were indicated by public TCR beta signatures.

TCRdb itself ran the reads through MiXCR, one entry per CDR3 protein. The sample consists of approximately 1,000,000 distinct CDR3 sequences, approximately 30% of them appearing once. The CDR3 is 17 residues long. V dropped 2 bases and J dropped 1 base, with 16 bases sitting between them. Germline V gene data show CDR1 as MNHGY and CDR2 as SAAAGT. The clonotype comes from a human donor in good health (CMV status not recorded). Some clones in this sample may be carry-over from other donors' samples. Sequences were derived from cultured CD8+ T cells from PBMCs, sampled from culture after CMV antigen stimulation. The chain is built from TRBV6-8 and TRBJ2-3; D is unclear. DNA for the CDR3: TGTGCCAGCAGTTACGTTCCATACAGTGGACGCACAGATACGCAGTATTTT. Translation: CASSYVPYSGRTDTQYF.